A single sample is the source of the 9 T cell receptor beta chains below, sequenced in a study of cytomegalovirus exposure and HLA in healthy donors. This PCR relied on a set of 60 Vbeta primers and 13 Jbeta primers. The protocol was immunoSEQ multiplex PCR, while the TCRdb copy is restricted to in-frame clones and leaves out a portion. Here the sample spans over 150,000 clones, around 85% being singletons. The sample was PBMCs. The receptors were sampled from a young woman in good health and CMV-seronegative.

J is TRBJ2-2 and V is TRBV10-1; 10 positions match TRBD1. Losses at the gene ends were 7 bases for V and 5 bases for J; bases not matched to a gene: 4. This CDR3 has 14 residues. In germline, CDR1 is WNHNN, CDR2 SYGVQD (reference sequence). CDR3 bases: TGCGCCAGCATTCGGGACAGGGGAACCGGGGAGCTGTTTTTT. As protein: CASIRDRGTGELFF.

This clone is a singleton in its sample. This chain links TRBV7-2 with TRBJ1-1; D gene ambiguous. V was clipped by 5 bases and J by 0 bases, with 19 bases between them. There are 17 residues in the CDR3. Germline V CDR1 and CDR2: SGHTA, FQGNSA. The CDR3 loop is CASSLRPRSHMNTEAFF. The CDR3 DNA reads TGTGCCAGCAGCCTACGACCCAGGTCACATATGAACACTGAAGCTTTCTTT.

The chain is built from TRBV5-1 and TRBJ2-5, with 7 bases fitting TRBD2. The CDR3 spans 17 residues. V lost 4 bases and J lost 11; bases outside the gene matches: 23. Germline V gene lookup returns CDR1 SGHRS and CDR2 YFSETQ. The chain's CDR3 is CASSPQPLGRGVEEQYF. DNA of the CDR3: TGCGCCAGCAGCCCACAACCCCTGGGCCGGGGGGTAGAGGAGCAGTACTTC.

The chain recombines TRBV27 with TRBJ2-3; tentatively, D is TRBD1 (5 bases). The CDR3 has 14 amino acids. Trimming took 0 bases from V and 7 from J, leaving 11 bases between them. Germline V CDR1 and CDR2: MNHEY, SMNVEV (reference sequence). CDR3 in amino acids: CASSLSSRGNTQYF. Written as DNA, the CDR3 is TGTGCCAGCAGTTTATCTAGTAGGGGAAATACGCAGTATTTT.

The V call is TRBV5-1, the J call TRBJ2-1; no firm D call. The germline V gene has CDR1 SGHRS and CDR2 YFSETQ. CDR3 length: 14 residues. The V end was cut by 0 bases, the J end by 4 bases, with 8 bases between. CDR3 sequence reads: CASSLGQDYNEQFF. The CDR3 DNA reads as TGCGCCAGCAGCTTGGGACAAGATTACAATGAGCAGTTCTTC.

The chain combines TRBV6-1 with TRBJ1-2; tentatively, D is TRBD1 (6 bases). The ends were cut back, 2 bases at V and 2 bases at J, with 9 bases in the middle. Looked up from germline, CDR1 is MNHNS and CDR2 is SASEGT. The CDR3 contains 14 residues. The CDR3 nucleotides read TGTGCCAGCAGTGAAAGGGGGATCAACTATGGCTACACCTTC. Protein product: CASSERGINYGYTF.

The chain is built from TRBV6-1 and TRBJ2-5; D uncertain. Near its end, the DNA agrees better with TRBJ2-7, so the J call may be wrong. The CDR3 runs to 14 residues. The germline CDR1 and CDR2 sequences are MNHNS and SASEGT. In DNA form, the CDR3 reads TGTGCCAGCAGCACTCAGGTGTTTTCCTACGAGCAGTACTTC. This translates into CASSTQVFSYEQYF.

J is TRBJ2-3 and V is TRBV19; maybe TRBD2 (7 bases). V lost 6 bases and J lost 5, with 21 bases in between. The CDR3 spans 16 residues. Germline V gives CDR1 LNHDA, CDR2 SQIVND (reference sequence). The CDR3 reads CASRILGARGKDTQYF. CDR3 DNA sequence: TGTGCCAGTAGGATCCTGGGGGCGCGGGGGAAAGATACGCAGTATTTT.

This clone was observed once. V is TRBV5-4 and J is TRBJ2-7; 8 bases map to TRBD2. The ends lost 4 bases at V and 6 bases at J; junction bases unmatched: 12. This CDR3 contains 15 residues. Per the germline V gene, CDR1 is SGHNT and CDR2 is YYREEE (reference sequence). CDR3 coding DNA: TGTGCCAGCAGCCTCCCGGGACTAGGATCCATCGAGCAGTACTTC. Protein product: CASSLPGLGSIEQYF.